Each of the 4 T cell receptor beta chains below was sequenced from the same sample in a study of blood T cells in healthy people across ages. For the second PCR, which ran for 7 to 11 cycles, a sample-barcoded 5' primer and a J-beta primer mix were used. TCRdb redid the calling of the 5' RACE reads with MiXCR, one entry per CDR3 protein. The table lists 1.5 million to 2 million distinct CDR3 sequences, about 31% of them singletons. Sample: blood. The receptors shown here come from a woman in her twenties or thirties in good health.

The genes are TRBV18 and TRBJ1-1, with 11 bases identical to TRBD1. J lost 3 bases, V lost 3 bases, and 6 bases had no gene match. The CDR3 is made up of 16 amino acids. Per the germline V gene, CDR1 is KGHSH and CDR2 is LQKENI. In DNA form, the CDR3 reads TGTGCCAGCTCACCCAAGATGGGACAGGGGGACACTGAAGCTTTCTTT. It encodes CASSPKMGQGDTEAFF.

The chain joins TRBV5-1 to TRBJ1-3; D uncertain. V was shortened by 5 bases and J by 4 bases, with 16 bases between the two germline ends. The CDR3 is 15 amino acids. Germline V gives CDR1 SGHRS, CDR2 YFSETQ. CDR3 sequence (DNA): TGCGCCAGCAGAAAGGACTTATTGGGAGGAAACACCATATATTTT. It yields the protein CASRKDLLGGNTIYF.

There are a few counts of this clonotype. The CDR3 DNA reads as TGCGCCAGCAGCCAGGGGACTAGCGAAATATACGAGCAGTACTTC. Its translation is CASSQGTSEIYEQYF. The rearrangement links TRBV4-1 to TRBJ2-7; 10 bases match TRBD2. With 3 bases clipped from V and 4 bases from J, the junction kept 6 bases outside the gene matches. This CDR3 region has 15 residues. The germline CDR1 and CDR2 sequences are MGHRA and YSYEKL.

The V and J genes are TRBV21-1 and TRBJ2-7; the table assigns TRBD1, which was not confirmed against the DNA. TRBV21-1 is a pseudogene segment. The CDR3 is made up of 15 amino acids. The CDR3 sequence is CASKSSTGTPYEQYF. CDR3 nucleotides: TGTGCCAGCAAAAGTTCGACAGGGACCCCCTACGAGCAGTACTTC.